This TCR beta chain was found in a study of breast tumors, draining lymph nodes, adjacent tissues. From the multiplex PCR reads, TCRdb called clonotypes with MiXCR, one entry per CDR3 protein. The sample holds about 170,000 distinct CDR3 sequences, roughly 35% seen once. Samples came from axillary lymph nodes draining the breast cancer. General study findings and limits: Luminal-like breast cancer showed significantly higher tumor–nontumor repertoire similarity than basal-like. Data fit most tumor T cells coming from lymph node, expanding in tumor. Tumor TCR diversity was below lymph nodes but above nontumor tissue.

This CDR3 contains 14 residues. V gave up 3 bases and J gave up 6 bases, with 12 bases separating them. This clonotype turned up a few times. Its specificity is unknown. A read error may be the cause here, since a much bigger clone is one base away. The rearrangement links TRBV12-3 or TRBV12-4 to TRBJ1-5; unclear D gene. The sequence was obtained from a female donor with breast cancer. Some clones in this sample may be carry-over from other donors' samples. Sequencing input: axillary lymph node tissue. CDR3 protein: CASSFSGSSQPQHF. In DNA, the CDR3 is TGTGCCAGCAGTTTCAGCGGTTCGAGTCAGCCCCAGCATTTT.